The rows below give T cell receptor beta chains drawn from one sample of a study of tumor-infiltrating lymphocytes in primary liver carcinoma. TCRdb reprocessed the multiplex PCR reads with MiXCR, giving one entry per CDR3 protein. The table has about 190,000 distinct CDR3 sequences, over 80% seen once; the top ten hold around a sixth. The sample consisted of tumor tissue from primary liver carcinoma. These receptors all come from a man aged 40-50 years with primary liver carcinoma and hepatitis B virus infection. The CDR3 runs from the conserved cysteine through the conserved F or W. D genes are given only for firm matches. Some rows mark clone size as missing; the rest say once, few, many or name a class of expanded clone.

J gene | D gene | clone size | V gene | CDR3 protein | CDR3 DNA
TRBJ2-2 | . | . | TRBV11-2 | CDSSRYSNTGELFF | TGTGACAGCAGCCGATATTCGAACACCGGGGAGCTGTTTTTT
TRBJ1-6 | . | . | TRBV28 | CANSLAGLNSPLHF | TGTGCCAACAGTTTGGCAGGCCTTAATTCACCCCTCCACTTT
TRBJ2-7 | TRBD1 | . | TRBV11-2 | CASSLRWTGEYEQYF | TGTGCCAGCAGTTTACGATGGACAGGGGAATACGAGCAATATTTC
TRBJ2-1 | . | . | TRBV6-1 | CASSERTGAPRGNEQFF | TGTGCCAGCAGTGAAAGAACCGGGGCGCCGAGAGGCAATGAGCAGTTCTTC
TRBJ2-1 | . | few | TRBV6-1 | CVSSGGTANYNEQFF | TGTGTCAGCAGTGGCGGGACTGCTAATTACAATGAGCAGTTCTTC
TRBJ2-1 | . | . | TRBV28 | CASSFNWGLRYNEQFF | TGTGCCAGCAGTTTCAACTGGGGCTTGAGATACAATGAGCAGTTCTTC
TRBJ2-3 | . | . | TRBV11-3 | CANSLDSASITDTQYF | TGTGCCAATAGCTTAGACAGCGCGAGTATAACAGATACGCAGTATTTT
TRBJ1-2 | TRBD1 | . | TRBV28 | CASTSGQGARYGYTF | TGTGCCAGCACTTCCGGACAGGGGGCGAGGTATGGCTACACCTTC
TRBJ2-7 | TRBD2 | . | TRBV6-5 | CASRPLGLSYEHYF | TGTGCCAGCAGGCCCCTGGGACTAAGTTACGAGCACTACTTC
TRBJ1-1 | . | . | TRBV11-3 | CVSSLAGYTDAFF | TGTGTCAGTAGCCTTGCAGGGTACACTGATGCTTTCTTT
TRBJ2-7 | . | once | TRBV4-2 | CASSPWDGGDHEQYF | TGTGCCAGCAGTCCCTGGGATGGGGGAGACCACGAGCAGTACTTC
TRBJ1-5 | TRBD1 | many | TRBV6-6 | CASSYGQGDGQPQHF | TGTGCCAGCAGTTACGGACAGGGGGACGGTCAGCCCCAGCATTTT
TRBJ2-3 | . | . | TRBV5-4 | CASSLVTNDQPQYF | TGTGCCAGCAGCTTGGTAACTAATGATCAGCCCCAGTATTTT
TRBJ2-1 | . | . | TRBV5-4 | CAISLGRGYGEQFF | TGTGCCATCAGCTTAGGCCGGGGTTACGGTGAGCAGTTCTTC
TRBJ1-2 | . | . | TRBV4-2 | CDSSQDVQGTYGYTF | TGTGACAGCAGCCAAGATGTCCAGGGTACCTATGGCTACACTTTC
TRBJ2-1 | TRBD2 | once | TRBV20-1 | CSARALAGRNEQFF | TGCAGTGCTAGAGCCTTAGCGGGACGCAATGAGCAGTTCTTC
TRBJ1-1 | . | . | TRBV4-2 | CASRQDSNGRAFF | TGTGCCAGCCGCCAAGATTCCAATGGGAGAGCTTTCTTC
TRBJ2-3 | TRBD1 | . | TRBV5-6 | CANSLQGATDTQYF | TGTGCCAACAGCTTGCAGGGGGCAACAGATACCCAGTATTTT
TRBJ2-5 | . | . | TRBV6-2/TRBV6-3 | CASSSHPRDLIYQEAQYF | TGTGCCAGCAGTTCCCACCCTCGGGACCTCATATACCAAGAGGCCCAGTACTTC
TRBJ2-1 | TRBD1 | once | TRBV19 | CASRWGRTGGSNEQFF | TGTGCCAGTAGGTGGGGAAGGACAGGGGGAAGCAATGAGCAGTTCTTC
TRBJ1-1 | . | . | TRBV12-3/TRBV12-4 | CASCPNMGYTEAFF | TGTGCCAGCTGTCCGAACATGGGGTACACTGAAGCTTTCTTT
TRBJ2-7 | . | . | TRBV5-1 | CASSLESGEYEQYF | TGCGCCAGCAGCTTGGAGTCAGGAGAGTACGAGCAGTATTTC
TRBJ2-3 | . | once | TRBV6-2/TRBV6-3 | CASSPMRDGGQFF | TGTGCCAGCAGCCCCATGCGGGACGGAGGACAGTTTTTT
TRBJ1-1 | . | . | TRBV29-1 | CSIGSGWGMNTEVFF | TGCAGCATTGGATCCGGGTGGGGCATGAACACTGAAGTTTTCTTT
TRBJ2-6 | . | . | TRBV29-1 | CSVGGADSGANVPTF | TGCAGCGTTGGTGGGGCAGACTCTGGGGCCAACGTCCCGACCTTC
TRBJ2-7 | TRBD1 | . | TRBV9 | CASSVEPGGPKQYF | TGTGCCAGCAGCGTAGAACCAGGGGGACCTAAGCAGTACTTC
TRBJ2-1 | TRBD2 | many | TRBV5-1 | CASSLDVAGGNEQFF | TGCGCCAGCAGCTTGGACGTCGCCGGGGGGAATGAGCAGTTCTTC
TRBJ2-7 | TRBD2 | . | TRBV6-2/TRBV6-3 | CANRPSGRYDQYF | TGTGCCAATAGGCCTAGCGGGAGATACGATCAGTACTTC
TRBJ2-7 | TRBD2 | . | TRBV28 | CVSSSLGLASPYEQYF | TGTGTCAGCAGTTCCCTCGGACTAGCGAGCCCCTACGAGCAATACTTC
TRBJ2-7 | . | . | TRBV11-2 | CASTRGVEQYF | TGTGCCAGTACAAGAGGGGTTGAGCAGTACTTT
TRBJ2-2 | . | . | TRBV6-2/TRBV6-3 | CVSSRAGTPFTGELFF | TGTGTCAGCAGTCGAGCCGGGACACCTTTCACCGGGGAGCTGTTTTTT
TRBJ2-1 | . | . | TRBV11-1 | CASSPPPARGFSSYNGQFF | TGTGCCAGCAGCCCTCCCCCTGCTAGAGGGTTTAGCTCCTACAATGGACAGTTCTTC
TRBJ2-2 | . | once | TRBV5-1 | CASRLHHKTNTGERFF | TGCGCCAGCAGGTTACATCACAAGACGAACACGGGGGAGCGGTTTTTT
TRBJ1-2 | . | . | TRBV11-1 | CASSFNRFGYGYTF | TGTGCCAGCAGCTTCAACAGATTTGGCTATGGATACACCTTC
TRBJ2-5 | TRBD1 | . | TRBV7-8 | CASSMDRGIDTRYF | TGTGCCAGCAGCATGGACAGGGGGATTGACACCCGGTACTTC
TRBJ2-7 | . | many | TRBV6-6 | CASSRGRNGQNFYEQYF | TGTGCCAGCAGCCGAGGCAGAAACGGACAGAATTTCTACGAGCAGTACTTC
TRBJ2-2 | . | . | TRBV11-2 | CASSTDWDTGELSF | TGTGCCAGCAGCACAGACTGGGACACCGGGGAGCTGTCGTTC
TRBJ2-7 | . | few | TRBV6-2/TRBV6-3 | CASKRLHEGYEQYF | TGTGCTAGCAAAAGACTACATGAGGGCTATGAGCAGTACTTT
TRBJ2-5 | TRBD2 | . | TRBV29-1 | CSVSLLAGREGTQYF | TGCAGCGTTTCATTACTAGCGGGAAGGGAAGGGACCCAGTACTTC
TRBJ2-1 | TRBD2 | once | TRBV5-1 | CASTLAGGYNEQLF | TGCGCCAGCACCTTAGCGGGAGGTTACAATGAGCAGTTGTTC
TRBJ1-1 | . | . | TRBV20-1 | CSAKDYRDTNTEAFF | TGCAGTGCTAAGGATTACAGGGATACGAACACTGAAGCTTTCTTT
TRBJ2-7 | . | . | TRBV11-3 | CASSLGASIFEQYF | TGCGCCAGCAGCTTAGGAGCGAGCATCTTCGAGCAGTACTTC
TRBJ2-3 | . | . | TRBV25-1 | CASSAYGGMKDMQFF | TGTGCCAGCAGTGCGTATGGGGGGATGAAAGATATGCAGTTTTTT
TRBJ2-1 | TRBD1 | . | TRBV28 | CASSLVQGATDEQFF | TGTGCCAGCAGCCTGGTACAGGGGGCGACCGATGAGCAGTTCTTC
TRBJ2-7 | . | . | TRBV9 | CVSSVGWDRAHEQYF | TGTGTCAGCAGCGTAGGGTGGGATAGGGCCCACGAGCAGTACTTC
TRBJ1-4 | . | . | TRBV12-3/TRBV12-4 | CACSLDGTEKLFF | TGTGCCTGCAGTTTAGATGGGACCGAAAAACTGTTTTTT
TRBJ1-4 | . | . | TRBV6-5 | CASTPLLGDSGKLFF | TGTGCCAGCACTCCACTCTTAGGGGATTCTGGAAAACTGTTTTTT
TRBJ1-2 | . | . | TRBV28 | CASSLNGLYGYTF | TGTGCCAGCAGTTTAAACGGCCTATATGGCTACACCTTC